The 26 T cell receptor beta chains reported below all come from one sample, sequenced in a study of glioma-infiltrating T cells after dendritic cell vaccination. Clones were read by immunoSEQ multiplex PCR, and TCRdb kept only the in-frame ones, dropping some. The sample has some 100,000 clones; approximately 80% are singletons. Sequencing was performed on blood, taken before dendritic cell vaccination. The receptors stem from a human donor with glioblastoma.

The J gene is TRBJ2-4, the V gene TRBV7-9, with a weak D call TRBD1 (6 bases). This CDR3 is 16 amino acids long. Germline V gives CDR1 SEHNR, CDR2 FQNEAQ (reference sequence). Trimming left V 2 bases short and J 0 bases short, with 11 bases between. The CDR3 region is CASSLIDRLAKNIQYF. CDR3 nucleotide sequence: TGTGCCAGCAGCTTAATCGACAGGCTAGCCAAAAACATTCAGTACTTC.

The chain employs TRBV28 and TRBJ2-1; D is unclear. The V end was cut by 8 bases, the J end by 1 base, with 9 bases between. The CDR3 spans 13 residues. Germline V gene lookup returns CDR1 MDHEN and CDR2 SYDVKM. CDR3 region: CASDRRSYNEQFF. In nucleotides, the CDR3 is TGTGCCAGCGACCGCAGGTCCTACAATGAGCAGTTCTTC.

The chain has TRBV6-1 and TRBJ1-6; a weak D match, TRBD1 (5 bases). Germline V gene sequence: CDR1 MNHNS, CDR2 SASEGT. Trimming cost V 4 bases and J 3 bases, with 13 bases left between them. This CDR3 has 16 residues. In nucleotides, the CDR3 is TGTGCCAGCAGTGGACGAGACAGAGGCTATAATTCACCCCTCCACTTT. Amino acids: CASSGRDRGYNSPLHF.

A single count supports this clone. J is TRBJ1-2 and V is TRBV28, with TRBD1 matching over 10 bases. Germline lookup yields CDR1 MDHEN and CDR2 SYDVKM. The J segment lost 6 bases and the V segment lost 5 bases, leaving 6 bases of the junction unmatched. CDR3 size: 14 residues. This CDR3 reads CASSPGQGVDGYTF. In DNA form, the CDR3 reads TGTGCCAGCAGTCCCGGACAGGGGGTGGATGGCTACACCTTC.

This chain joins TRBV2 and TRBJ2-7; perhaps TRBD1 as D (6 bases). The germline gives CDR1 SNHLY, CDR2 FYNNEI. The V end was cut by 4 bases, the J end by 2 bases, with 12 bases between. The CDR3 loop spans 14 amino acids. CDR3 nucleotides: TGTGCCAGCAGTGGGACAGTCCTTACCTACGAGCAGTACTTC. Amino acid sequence: CASSGTVLTYEQYF.

This clone was counted only a few times. V and J are TRBV14 and TRBJ2-2; 10 nucleotides match TRBD2. From germline, CDR1 is SGHDN and CDR2 FVKESK. V trimming: 1 base; J trimming: 4 bases; junction bases outside the gene matches: 6. The CDR3 covers 17 residues. DNA for the CDR3: TGTGCCAGCAGCCAAGTTAGCGGGGGGACCCGCACCGGGGAGCTGTTTTTT. This translates into CASSQVSGGTRTGELFF.

CDR3 coding DNA: TGTGCCAGCAGTGGCTTATCGACTCGGTGGGCCTACAATGAGCAGTTCTTC. This gives the protein CASSGLSTRWAYNEQFF. The rearrangement uses TRBV2 and TRBJ2-1; D unresolved. The CDR3 has 17 residues. Deletions cut 4 bases from V and 2 bases from J, with 18 bases between. Germline-derived CDR1 and CDR2 are SNHLY and FYNNEI. Combining the CDR3 with reference TRBV2 and TRBJ2-1 gives the whole variable domain EPEVTQTPSHQVTQMGQEVILRCVPISNHLYFYWYRQILGQKVEFLVSFYNNEISEKSEIFDDQFSVERPDGSNFTLKIRSTKLEDSAMYFCASSGLSTRWAYNEQFFGPGTRLTVL.

The chain is built from TRBV7-9 and TRBJ1-5; D might be TRBD1 (6 bases). Germline V CDR1 and CDR2: SEHNR, FQNEAQ (reference sequence). V was trimmed by 4 bases and J by 4 bases, leaving 8 bases between them. The CDR3 is 13 residues long. The CDR3 here is CASSSQGNQPQHF. The CDR3 DNA reads as TGTGCCAGCAGCTCCCAGGGGAATCAGCCCCAGCATTTT.

V and J are TRBV6-4 and TRBJ1-1; D perhaps matches TRBD1 (6 bases). The CDR3 extends over 13 amino acids. Germline V CDR1 and CDR2: MRHNA, SNTAGT. Between the trimmed V and J ends, which lost 7 bases and 2 bases, there was a span of 11 bases. CDR3 nucleotides: TGTGCCAGCAAGCGACAGGAAAACACTGAAGCTTTCTTT. It encodes CASKRQENTEAFF.

The rearrangement joins TRBV10-3 to TRBJ2-7, with D perhaps matching TRBD2 (6 bases). Germline V gene lookup returns CDR1 ENHRY and CDR2 SYGVKD. Trimming cost V 10 bases and J 4 bases, with 11 bases left between them. The CDR3 consists of 11 residues. CDR3 nucleotide sequence: TGTGCCAGTGACGGGGGATACGAGCAGTACTTC. Its translation is CASDGGYEQYF.

The chain links TRBV7-8 to TRBJ2-7, with 7 bases aligning to TRBD1. V lost 7 bases and J lost 4; bases outside the gene matches: 7. The V gene's germline CDR1 is SGHVS and CDR2 FQNEAQ. This CDR3 has 13 residues. The CDR3 loop reads CASNTLQGYEQYF. DNA of the CDR3: TGTGCCAGCAATACCCTACAGGGGTACGAGCAGTACTTC.

The chain couples TRBV10-1 to TRBJ1-4, with D possibly being TRBD1 (6 bases). This CDR3 has 12 amino acids. V was trimmed by 3 bases and J by 7 bases, leaving 6 bases between them. Germline loops: CDR1 WNHNN, CDR2 SYGVQD (reference sequence). The CDR3 sequence is CASSEQGEKLFF. The CDR3 DNA sequence: TGCGCCAGCAGTGAACAGGGTGAAAAACTGTTTTTT.

The J gene is TRBJ1-2, the V gene TRBV5-1; D unresolved. Trimming stripped 4 bases from V and 4 bases from J, with 14 bases between. This CDR3 is built from 14 residues. Germline values: CDR1 SGHRS, CDR2 YFSETQ. CDR3 sequence: CASSQDTGIYGYTF. Written as DNA, the CDR3 is TGCGCCAGCAGCCAAGACACTGGAATCTATGGCTACACCTTC.

This chain uses TRBV4-1 with TRBJ1-2, with D possibly matching TRBD1 (5 bases). Germline lookup yields CDR1 MGHRA and CDR2 YSYEKL. CDR3 size: 19 residues. Deletions cut 1 base from V and 2 bases from J, with 23 bases between. The CDR3 coding sequence is TGCGCCAGCAGCCAAGCTTTACGTGGCAGGGCGGGGAACAACTATGGCTACACCTTC. Translating it yields CASSQALRGRAGNNYGYTF.

The chain joins TRBV12-5 to TRBJ2-5; the match to TRBD2 covers 8 bases. This CDR3 is 16 amino acids long. Trimming cost V 5 bases and J 6 bases; bases outside gene matches: 14. Germline V gives CDR1 LGHNT, CDR2 FRNRAP. The CDR3 region has the DNA TGTGCTAGTGGTACCTCCTCTAGCGGGTGGGGGAAGACCCAGTACTTC. Its translation: CASGTSSSGWGKTQYF.

This clone came up a few times. The chain carries TRBV18 and TRBJ1-3; perhaps TRBD1 as D (6 bases). Trimming left V 2 bases short and J 3 bases short, with 14 bases between. The CDR3 is made up of 16 amino acids. Germline V lookup: CDR1 KGHSH, CDR2 LQKENI. The CDR3 protein is CASSPSVPRGGNTIYF. The DNA for the CDR3 is TGTGCCAGCTCACCAAGCGTTCCCAGGGGTGGAAACACCATATATTTT.

The chain carries TRBV7-2 and TRBJ1-5; D possibly corresponds to TRBD1 (5 bases). The CDR3 contains 17 residues. Trimming removed 2 bases from V and 6 bases from J, with 20 bases in between. Germline V CDR1 and CDR2: SGHTA, FQGNSA. As DNA, the CDR3 is TGTGCCAGCAGCTTAAGTTTTTTTGGGCAGGGAGGTCAGCCCCAGCATTTT. Protein: CASSLSFFGQGGQPQHF.

The chain has TRBV5-1 and TRBJ2-5; the match to TRBD1 covers 8 bases. The V gene end was trimmed by 1 base and the J gene end by 4 bases; junction bases not matched to a gene: 6. The CDR3 contains 15 residues. Per the germline V gene, CDR1 is SGHRS and CDR2 is YFSETQ. The chain's CDR3 is CASSLSTGDGETQYF. The CDR3 nucleotides are TGCGCCAGCAGCTTGTCGACAGGGGATGGAGAGACCCAGTACTTC. Filled out from reference TRBV5-1 and TRBJ2-5, the complete variable domain reads KAGVTQTPRYLIKTRGQQVTLSCSPISGHRSVSWYQQTPGQGLQFLFEYFSETQRNKGNFPGRFSGRQFSNSRSEMNVSTLELGDSALYLCASSLSTGDGETQYFGPGTRLLVL.

With respect to this clone: A junction end diverges from the germline sequence, so it may reflect a read error. The chain joins TRBV28 to TRBJ1-1; D unresolved. The CDR3 length is 11 residues. The germline CDR1 and CDR2 sequences are MDHEN and SYDVKM. CDR3 amino acids: CASSYEYQKIF. In DNA form, the CDR3 reads TGTGCCAGCAGTTACGAATACCAGAAGATATTT.

This chain uses TRBV7-3 with TRBJ2-3; D is perhaps TRBD1 (6 bases). Trimming left V 5 bases short and J 13 bases short, with 16 bases between. This CDR3 comprises 12 residues. From germline, CDR1 is SGHTA and CDR2 FQGTGA. The CDR3 loop is CASSQSRGYEYF. DNA for the CDR3: TGTGCCAGCAGCCAATCTAGGGGGTATGAGTATTTT.

V usage is TRBV5-4 and J usage is TRBJ2-3, with TRBD2 identical over 7 bases. The germline CDR1 and CDR2 sequences are SGHNT and YYREEE (reference sequence). The J segment lost 2 bases and the V segment lost 0 bases, leaving 6 bases of the junction unmatched. The CDR3 totals 16 residues. Here the CDR3 reads CASSLGRESNTDTQYF. CDR3 nucleotide sequence: TGTGCCAGCAGCTTGGGGCGGGAGAGCAACACAGATACGCAGTATTTT.

This clone was detected a few times. The CDR3 spells CAWSKGDTQYF. The CDR3 DNA reads TGTGCCTGGTCGAAGGGGGATACGCAGTATTTT. This chain links TRBV30 with TRBJ2-3; D perhaps matches TRBD1 (5 bases). CDR1 and CDR2 from the germline V gene are GTSNPN and SVGIG (reference sequence). V lost 5 bases and J lost 6, with 9 bases in between. The CDR3 is 11 amino acids.

The chain has TRBV28 and TRBJ1-2; tentatively, D is TRBD1 (5 bases). V lost 4 bases, J lost 3 bases, and 6 bases lay in between. Germline V lookup: CDR1 MDHEN, CDR2 SYDVKM. The CDR3 totals 12 residues. The CDR3: CASSWGDYGYTF. The DNA of the CDR3 is TGTGCCAGCAGTTGGGGGGACTATGGCTACACCTTC.

The rearrangement uses TRBV27 and TRBJ1-4, with D possibly matching TRBD1 (6 bases). Per the germline V gene, CDR1 is MNHEY and CDR2 is SMNVEV (reference sequence). V was cut by 1 base and J by 5 bases, with 11 bases left in between. The CDR3 has 15 residues. CDR3 residues: CASSLLGGANEKLFF. The CDR3 bases are TGTGCCAGCAGTTTATTGGGGGGGGCAAATGAAAAACTGTTTTTT.

This clone occurred once. The CDR3 region is CASSSLQVPGYGYTF. In DNA, the CDR3 is TGTGCCAGCAGCTCTCTCCAGGTACCGGGGTATGGCTACACCTTC. This rearrangement joins TRBV7-9 to TRBJ1-2; D gene ambiguous. The CDR3 covers 15 residues. V lost 4 bases and J lost 5, with 17 bases in between. The V gene's germline CDR1 is SEHNR and CDR2 FQNEAQ (reference sequence).

This chain uses TRBV5-1 with TRBJ2-5; 8 bases are shared with TRBD2. Germline lookup yields CDR1 SGHRS and CDR2 YFSETQ. With 0 bases clipped from V and 3 bases from J, the junction kept 10 bases outside the gene matches. The CDR3 consists of 17 residues. The CDR3 DNA reads as TGCGCCAGCAGCTTGGGGTCGGGAGGGCCCTTGAAAGAGACCCAGTACTTC. Translating gives CASSLGSGGPLKETQYF.